This T cell receptor beta chain derives from a study of cytomegalovirus exposure and HLA in healthy donors. In the PCR, 60 Vbeta and 13 Jbeta primers were used. TCRdb keeps only in-frame clones here, not all; method: immunoSEQ multiplex PCR. Here the sample spans around 170,000 clones, roughly 80% being singletons. The CDR3 contains 12 residues. V gave up 3 bases and J gave up 8 bases; unmatched junction bases: 1. The germline V gene has CDR1 SGHTA and CDR2 FQGNSA. This clone showed up just once. Specimen: PBMCs. V and J are TRBV7-2 and TRBJ2-1; 7 nucleotides agree with TRBD2. This receptor was taken from a man aged 35 to 55 in good health and CMV-seropositive. The CDR3 sequence: CASSFSGDEQFF. The CDR3 DNA follows: TGTGCCAGCAGCTTCAGCGGGGATGAGCAGTTCTTC. Variable domain in full (rest from reference TRBV7-2 and TRBJ2-1): GAGVSQSPSNKVTEKGKDVELRCDPISGHTALYWYRQSLGQGLEFLIYFQGNSAPDKSGLPSDRFSAERTGGSVSTLTIQRTQQEDSAVYLCASSFSGDEQFFGPGTRLTVL.